This paragraph covers one TCR beta chain sequence. Germline values: CDR1 LNHNV, CDR2 YYDKDF (reference sequence). The trim removed 5 bases at V and 1 base at J, leaving 14 bases unmatched. This CDR3 is 18 amino acids long. These data belong to a study of cytomegalovirus exposure and HLA in healthy donors. Looking at the study overall: A data release that came early held 80 million or so unique TCRs from HLA-typed donors.

PCR involved 60 Vbeta and 13 Jbeta primers. Some clones are missing from TCRdb's copy, which holds only in-frame ones; the method was immunoSEQ multiplex PCR. The sample records about 150,000 clones, about 68% being singletons. The specimen sequenced was PBMCs. The genes are TRBV15 and TRBJ1-1, with TRBD1 identical over 9 bases. The TCR comes from a man under 40 in good health and CMV-seronegative. The DNA of the CDR3 is TGTGCCACCAGCGGAACCGGGACAGGGCAAAGCCCGAACACTGAAGCTTTCTTT. This translates into CATSGTGTGQSPNTEAFF.